The next 13 T cell receptor beta chains were all read from a single sample in a study of T cell repertoires in cytomegalovirus infection. MiXCR, run by TCRdb on the reads, gives a single entry per CDR3 protein. This table holds about 830,000 distinct CDR3 sequences, less than 35% found once. No antigen is known for these receptors. Source: cultured CD8+ T cells from PBMCs, taken from culture after CMV antigen stimulation. The receptors come from a human donor in good health (CMV status not recorded). Some clones in this sample may be carry-over from other donors' samples.

This rearrangement joins TRBV3-1 to TRBJ2-1, with D perhaps matching TRBD1 or TRBD2 (6 bases each). The CDR3 totals 17 residues. Germline CDR1 LGHDT, CDR2 YNNKEL (reference sequence). V was clipped by 2 bases and J by 0 bases, with 14 bases between them. CDR3 residues: CASSQPIGGSSYNEQFF. CDR3 in DNA: TGTGCCAGCAGCCAACCCATAGGGGGGAGCTCCTACAATGAGCAGTTCTTC.

The rearrangement joins TRBV4-3 to TRBJ2-2, with D uncertain. V lost 0 bases, J lost 3 bases, and 14 bases lay in between. Germline CDR1 is LGHNA and CDR2 is YSLEER. CDR3 length: 17 amino acids. CDR3 sequence: CASSQDHDPTDTGELFF. Here the CDR3 DNA reads TGCGCCAGCAGCCAAGATCACGACCCGACGGACACCGGGGAGCTGTTTTTT.

The table lists this clonotype with a few counts. The chain employs TRBV7-9 and TRBJ2-7; 8 bases map to TRBD2. The germline CDR1 and CDR2 sequences are SEHNR and FQNEAQ (reference sequence). The CDR3 is made up of 16 amino acids. The V segment lost 3 bases and the J segment 0 bases; nucleotides outside the gene matches: 7. The CDR3 DNA reads TGTGCCAGCAGCTTTCAAGGCGGGGGGCCCTCCTACGAGCAGTACTTC. This translates into CASSFQGGGPSYEQYF.

This clonotype was found a few times. The CDR3 sequence: CASGQFGAGELFF. The CDR3 nucleotides read TGTGCCAGCGGACAGTTTGGAGCCGGGGAGCTGTTTTTT. The chain employs TRBV6-2 or TRBV6-3 and TRBJ2-2; tentative D call: TRBD1 (6 bases). Germline CDR1 is MNHEY and CDR2 is SVGEGT. The V and J ends lost 8 bases and 6 bases respectively, with 13 bases between them. The CDR3 consists of 13 residues.

J is TRBJ2-1 and V is TRBV12-3 or TRBV12-4, with D possibly TRBD2 on 6 matching bases. Trimming removed 7 bases from V and 3 bases from J, with 10 bases in between. There are 13 residues in the CDR3. Here the CDR3 DNA reads TGTGCCAGCACCCTCGGGGGCTACAATGAGCAGTTCTTC. Residues: CASTLGGYNEQFF.

The table lists this clonotype with a few counts. The genes are TRBV7-9 and TRBJ2-1; D possibly corresponds to TRBD2 (6 bases). Trimming took off 5 bases at V and 6 bases at J, with 20 bases between the two ends. The germline V gene encodes CDR1 SEHNR and CDR2 FQNEAQ (reference sequence). The CDR3 is made up of 16 amino acids. CDR3: CASSPPGGVRSNEQFF. The DNA of the CDR3 is TGTGCCAGCAGCCCCCCTGGCGGGGTCCGGAGCAATGAGCAGTTCTTC.

This clonotype has a handful of counts. The chain couples TRBV5-5 to TRBJ1-1; D gene ambiguous. CDR1 and CDR2 from the germline V gene are SGHKS and YYEKEE (reference sequence). This CDR3 comprises 11 residues. Between the trimmed V and J ends, which lost 4 bases and 7 bases, there was a span of 8 bases. The CDR3 here is CASSTDNEAFF. The CDR3 DNA follows: TGTGCCAGCAGCACGGATAATGAAGCTTTCTTT. The full variable domain, its missing parts supplied by reference TRBV5-5 and TRBJ1-1, is DAGVTQSPTHLIKTRGQQVTLRCSPISGHKSVSWYQQVLGQGPQFIFQYYEKEERGRGNFPDRFSARQFPNYSSELNVNALLLGDSALYLCASSTDNEAFFGQGTRLTVV.

This sequence joins TRBV19 and TRBJ2-1; 8 nucleotides match TRBD2. CDR1 is LNHDA, CDR2 SQIVND, per germline (reference sequence). With 7 bases clipped from V and 4 bases from J, the junction kept 9 bases outside the gene matches. This CDR3 comprises 15 residues. DNA of the CDR3: TGTGCCAGTACCCACTTCGGGGGGGGGTACAATGAGCAGTTCTTC. Protein sequence: CASTHFGGGYNEQFF.

In its sample, this clonotype was seen a few times. The genes are TRBV6-1 and TRBJ2-7, with D hard to call. V gave up 5 bases and J gave up 5 bases, with 31 bases separating them. Germline values: CDR1 MNHNS, CDR2 SASEGT. The CDR3 is 19 residues long. The CDR3 is CASSHPKGNPEELNDEQYF. The CDR3, as DNA: TGTGCCAGCAGTCACCCGAAGGGAAATCCTGAAGAGTTGAATGACGAGCAGTACTTC.

This clonotype came up a few times. The chain carries TRBV15 and TRBJ2-5; D unclear. Between the trimmed V and J ends, which lost 3 bases and 7 bases, there was a span of 21 bases. CDR1 LNHNV and CDR2 YYDKDF come from the germline V gene (reference sequence). The CDR3 is 16 residues long. CDR3 nucleotide sequence: TGTGCCACCAGCAGTTATACCGGGTCCTCCTATGCGACCCAGTACTTC. It encodes CATSSYTGSSYATQYF.

This clonotype was seen more than once but under ten times. The chain carries TRBV28 and TRBJ1-3, with 9 bases fitting TRBD1. The V segment lost 6 bases and the J segment 4 bases; nucleotides outside the gene matches: 4. The CDR3 is made up of 14 amino acids. Per germline, CDR1 MDHEN and CDR2 SYDVKM. DNA of the CDR3: TGTGCCAGCAGAACAGGGGGCTCAGGAAACACCATATATTTT. It encodes CASRTGGSGNTIYF.

This clonotype occurred once. The chain has TRBV7-2 and TRBJ1-2, with unresolved D. The CDR3 totals 16 residues. V lost 3 bases and J 9 bases, leaving 23 bases between the germline ends. Germline lookup yields CDR1 SGHTA and CDR2 FQGNSA. The CDR3 DNA reads as TGTGCCAGCAGCTTGATAGGGCAGCCACTGTGGAATAGCTACACCTTC. It is translated as CASSLIGQPLWNSYTF.

This chain joins TRBV4-1 and TRBJ1-2, with D possibly TRBD1 on 6 matching bases. Looked up from germline, CDR1 is MGHRA and CDR2 is YSYEKL. With 1 base removed from V and 6 bases from J, the gap between germline ends came to 15 bases. CDR3 length: 15 amino acids. Here the CDR3 reads CASSQGGSGVNGYTF. The CDR3 nucleotides are TGCGCCAGCAGCCAAGGCGGGTCAGGGGTTAATGGCTACACCTTC.